A single sample is the source of the 9 T cell receptor beta chains below, sequenced in a study of beta chain features in type 1 diabetes. Study-wide results and limits: Shorter TCRB CDR3s, moderately but significantly so, were found in Type 1 diabetes patients in all four CD4+ subsets.

These receptors have no known antigen. Reverse transcribing all isolated RNA meant expressed TCRB transcripts were sequenced. Generated by immunoSEQ multiplex PCR, the TCRdb table keeps only in-frame clones and is missing some. The data hold approximately 280,000 clones, with 15% observed a single time. The material sequenced was naive CD4+ T cells from blood. The receptors shown here come from a man aged 18 to 35 with type 1 diabetes.

The chain is built from TRBV6-6 and TRBJ1-5; 7 positions agree with TRBD1. Germline trimming cut 5 bases from V and 4 bases from J; bases unmatched to any gene: 11. Germline V gene lookup returns CDR1 MNHNY and CDR2 SVGAGI (reference sequence). The CDR3 runs 16 residues. The CDR3 region is CASSPITGVRNQPQHF. The CDR3 DNA reads TGTGCCAGCAGTCCAATTACAGGGGTTCGGAATCAGCCCCAGCATTTT.

V usage is TRBV5-1 and J usage is TRBJ2-3; TRBD1 agrees at 7 bases. CDR1 is SGHRS, CDR2 YFSETQ, per germline. V shed 7 bases and J 2 bases; nucleotides not matched to a gene: 7. The CDR3 runs 14 residues. CDR3 nucleotides: TGCGCCAGCGCGAGGGGGCAGGACACAGATACGCAGTATTTT. This codes for CASARGQDTDTQYF. The full variable domain, its missing parts supplied by reference TRBV5-1 and TRBJ2-3, is KAGVTQTPRYLIKTRGQQVTLSCSPISGHRSVSWYQQTPGQGLQFLFEYFSETQRNKGNFPGRFSGRQFSNSRSEMNVSTLELGDSALYLCASARGQDTDTQYFGPGTRLTVL.

This clone turned up a few times. The genes are TRBV27 and TRBJ2-7, with D maybe TRBD2 (6 bases). Germline V gives CDR1 MNHEY, CDR2 SMNVEV (reference sequence). The V gene lost 5 bases and the J gene lost 7 bases, with 18 bases spanning the gap. The CDR3 sequence is 14 residues long. The CDR3, as DNA: TGTGCCAGCAGTGCGGGACCCAGGTCGTGGGAGCAGTACTTC. This gives the protein CASSAGPRSWEQYF.

The chain carries TRBV18 and TRBJ2-1; TRBD2 aligns across 10 bases. V lost 9 bases to trimming and J lost 2 bases; unmatched junction nucleotides: 4. The germline gives CDR1 KGHSH, CDR2 LQKENI. The CDR3 totals 14 residues. The CDR3 protein is CASRSGGPYNEQFF. The DNA for the CDR3 is TGTGCCAGTCGTAGCGGGGGGCCCTACAATGAGCAGTTCTTC.

V is TRBV30 and J is TRBJ2-7; D is undetermined. The CDR3 is 11 amino acids. The V gene lost 1 base and the J gene lost 9 bases, with 10 bases spanning the gap. Germline V gene sequence: CDR1 GTSNPN, CDR2 SVGIG (reference sequence). CDR3 region: CAWSAFGGQYF. The CDR3 DNA sequence: TGTGCCTGGAGTGCTTTCGGCGGGCAGTACTTC.

The chain has TRBV2 and TRBJ2-3; TRBD2 matches 7 bases. CDR3 size: 13 residues. V shed 3 bases, J shed 8 bases, and the junction held 5 bases outside the gene matches. Per the germline V gene, CDR1 is SNHLY and CDR2 is FYNNEI. Here the CDR3 reads CASSEAGVGTQYF. DNA for the CDR3: TGTGCCAGCAGTGAGGCGGGAGTCGGTACGCAGTATTTT.

The chain couples TRBV30 to TRBJ1-1; no clear D. This CDR3 spans 13 amino acids. V shed 2 bases and J shed 0 bases, with 7 bases lying between them. Germline lookup yields CDR1 GTSNPN and CDR2 SVGIG (reference sequence). The CDR3 region is CAWSINLNTEAFF. DNA for the CDR3: TGTGCCTGGAGTATCAACTTGAACACTGAAGCTTTCTTT.

The chain links TRBV5-1 to TRBJ2-7; D possibly corresponds to TRBD2 (6 bases). CDR3 length: 15 residues. Trimming cost V 1 base and J 0 bases, with 11 bases left between them. Looked up from germline, CDR1 is SGHRS and CDR2 is YFSETQ. CDR3 nucleotide sequence: TGCGCCAGCAGCTTGTCGGGGGAGTCCTCCTACGAGCAGTACTTC. Encoded protein: CASSLSGESSYEQYF.

The chain joins TRBV9 to TRBJ2-7, with TRBD2 matching 13 bases. The V gene end was trimmed by 3 bases and the J gene end by 0 bases; junction bases not matched to a gene: 3. Germline V gene data show CDR1 as SGDLS and CDR2 as YYNGEE. The CDR3 loop spans 16 amino acids. This CDR3 is CASSATSGRTSYEQYF. The DNA for the CDR3 is TGTGCCAGCAGCGCGACTAGCGGGAGGACCTCCTACGAGCAGTACTTC.